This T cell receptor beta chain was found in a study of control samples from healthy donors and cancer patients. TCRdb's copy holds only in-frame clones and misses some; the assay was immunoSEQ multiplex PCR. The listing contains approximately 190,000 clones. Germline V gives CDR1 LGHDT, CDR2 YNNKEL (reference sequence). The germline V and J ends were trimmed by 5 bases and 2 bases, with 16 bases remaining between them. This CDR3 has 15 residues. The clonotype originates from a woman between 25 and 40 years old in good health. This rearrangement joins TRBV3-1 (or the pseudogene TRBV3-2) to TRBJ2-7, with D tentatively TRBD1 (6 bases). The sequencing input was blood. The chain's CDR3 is CASSAYGTQTYEQYF. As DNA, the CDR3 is TGTGCCAGCAGCGCGTACGGGACACAGACCTACGAGCAGTACTTC.